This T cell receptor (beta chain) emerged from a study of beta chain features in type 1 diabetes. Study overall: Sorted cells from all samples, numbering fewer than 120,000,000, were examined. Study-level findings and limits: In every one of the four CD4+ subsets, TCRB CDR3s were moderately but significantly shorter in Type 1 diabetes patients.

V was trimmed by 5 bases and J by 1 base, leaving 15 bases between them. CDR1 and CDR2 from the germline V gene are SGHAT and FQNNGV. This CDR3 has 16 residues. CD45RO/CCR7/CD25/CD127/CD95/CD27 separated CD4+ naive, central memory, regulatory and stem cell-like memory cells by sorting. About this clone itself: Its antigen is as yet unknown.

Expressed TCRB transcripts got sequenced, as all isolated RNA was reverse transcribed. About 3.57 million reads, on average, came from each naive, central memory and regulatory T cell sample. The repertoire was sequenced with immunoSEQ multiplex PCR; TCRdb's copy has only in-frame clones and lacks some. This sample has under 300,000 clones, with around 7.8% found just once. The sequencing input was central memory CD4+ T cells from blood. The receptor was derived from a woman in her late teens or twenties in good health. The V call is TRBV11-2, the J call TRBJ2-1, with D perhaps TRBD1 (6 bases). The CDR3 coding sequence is TGTGCCAGCAGCCTCACTATAGGGGGATCCTACAATGAGCAGTTCTTC. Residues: CASSLTIGGSYNEQFF.